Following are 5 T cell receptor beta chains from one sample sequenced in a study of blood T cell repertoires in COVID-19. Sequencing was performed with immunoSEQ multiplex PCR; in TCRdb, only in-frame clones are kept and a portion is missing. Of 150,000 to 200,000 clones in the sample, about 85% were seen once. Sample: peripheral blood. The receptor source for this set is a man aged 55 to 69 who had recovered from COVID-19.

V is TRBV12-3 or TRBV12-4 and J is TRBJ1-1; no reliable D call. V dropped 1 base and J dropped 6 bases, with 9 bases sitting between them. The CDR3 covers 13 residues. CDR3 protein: CASSLDLAAEAFF. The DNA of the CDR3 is TGTGCCAGCAGTTTAGACTTGGCGGCTGAAGCTTTCTTT.

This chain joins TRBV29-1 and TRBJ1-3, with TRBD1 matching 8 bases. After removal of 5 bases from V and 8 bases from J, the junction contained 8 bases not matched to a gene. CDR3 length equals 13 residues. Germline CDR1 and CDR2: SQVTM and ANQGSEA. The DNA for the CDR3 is TGCAGCGTTTTGGGGTCAGGGGGCGACACCATATATTTT. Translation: CSVLGSGGDTIYF.

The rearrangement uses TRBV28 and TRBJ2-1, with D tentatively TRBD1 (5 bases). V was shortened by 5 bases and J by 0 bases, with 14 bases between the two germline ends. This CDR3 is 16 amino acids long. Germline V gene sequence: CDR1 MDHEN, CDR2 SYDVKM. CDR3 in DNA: TGTGCCAGCAGTCACCCGGACCAGGGCTCCTACAATGAGCAGTTCTTC. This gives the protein CASSHPDQGSYNEQFF. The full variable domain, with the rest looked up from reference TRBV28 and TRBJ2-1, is DVKVTQSSRYLVKRTGEKVFLECVQDMDHENMFWYRQDPGLGLRLIYFSYDVKMKEKGDIPEGYSVSREKKERFSLILESASTNQTSMYLCASSHPDQGSYNEQFFGPGTRLTVL.

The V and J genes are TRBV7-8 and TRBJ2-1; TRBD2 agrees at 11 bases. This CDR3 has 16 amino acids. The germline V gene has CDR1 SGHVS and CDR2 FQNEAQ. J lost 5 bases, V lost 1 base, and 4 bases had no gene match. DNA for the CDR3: TGTGCCAGCAGCTTAGGTCGACTAGCGGGGAACAATGAGCAGTTCTTC. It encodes CASSLGRLAGNNEQFF.

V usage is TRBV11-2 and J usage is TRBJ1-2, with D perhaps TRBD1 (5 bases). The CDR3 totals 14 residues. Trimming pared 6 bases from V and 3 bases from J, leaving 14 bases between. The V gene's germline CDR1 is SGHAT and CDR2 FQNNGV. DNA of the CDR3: TGTGCCAGCAGACCCTTGTTACAGGACTATGGCTACACCTTC. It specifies CASRPLLQDYGYTF.